Given below is one T cell receptor beta chain in context. Antigen specificity is unknown. This sample is part of a study of PD-L1 blockade in urothelial cancer. The wider study: Patients with male sex and bladder-origin urothelial cancer accounted for about 85% of the roughly 30 enrolled. Between 0 and 3 prior chemotherapy regimens had been given to patients. Study-wide results and limits: Greater 3-week expansion of tumor-associated blood clones was recorded for durable-benefit patients.

Profiled with immunoSEQ multiplex PCR; TCRdb holds only in-frame clones, not every one. The sample consists of under 85,000 clones, approximately 90% of them appearing once. Noted time point: peripheral blood 6 weeks after treatment start. Pretreatment and on-treatment blood mononuclear cell samples were taken, totaling between 1 and 8 time points per patient. V lost 0 bases and J lost 4, with 22 bases in between. CDR3 length equals 18 residues. Germline CDR1 MGHRA, CDR2 YSYEKL. The clonotype originates from a woman older than 75 with urothelial cancer. The rearrangement uses TRBV4-1 and TRBJ2-7, with TRBD2 as a possible D gene (7 bases). This specimen was PBMCs, taken around atezolizumab (anti-PD-L1) treatment. CDR3 sequence reads: CASSQDWVAGRGRYEQYF. In nucleotides, the CDR3 is TGCGCCAGCAGCCAAGATTGGGTAGCGGGTAGGGGGAGGTACGAGCAGTACTTC.